Each of the 21 T cell receptor beta chains below was sequenced from the same sample in a study of read filtering for tumor transcriptome and immune sequencing. The library was built from roughly 400 ng RNA with molecular barcoded adaptors for alpha/delta and beta/gamma chains. TCRdb re-derived calls from the reads in MiXCR, one entry per CDR3 protein. The sample has some 120,000 distinct CDR3 sequences; 10% to 15% are singletons. Sequenced material: a population of CD138-negative cells sorted from bone marrow. The receptor set was obtained from a donor older than 35 with multiple myeloma.

This clonotype was seen ten or more times. The rearrangement joins TRBV5-1 to TRBJ2-1, with 8 nucleotides matching TRBD1. V trimming: 5 bases; J trimming: 0 bases; junction bases outside the gene matches: 7. CDR1 and CDR2 (germline): SGHRS, YFSETQ. This CDR3 is 16 amino acids long. The CDR3 sequence is CASSSLTGGSYNEQFF. For the CDR3, the DNA is TGCGCCAGCAGTTCCCTAACAGGGGGCTCCTACAATGAGCAGTTCTTC.

V gene TRBV6-6 combines with J gene TRBJ2-2; D unclear. The CDR3 has 12 residues. Germline V gives CDR1 MNHNY, CDR2 SVGAGI (reference sequence). V was pared by 2 bases and J by 8 bases, with 6 bases between. CDR3 protein: CASSYGRGELFF. Written as DNA, the CDR3 is TGTGCCAGCAGTTACGGCAGGGGGGAGCTGTTTTTT.

This clonotype was seen repeatedly, ten times or more. This rearrangement joins TRBV20-1 to TRBJ2-7; 14 bases line up with TRBD2. J was trimmed by 9 bases and V by 7 bases; bases with no gene match: 11. CDR1 DFQATT and CDR2 SNEGSKA come from the germline V gene (reference sequence). This CDR3 region has 14 residues. CDR3: CSVQGGLAGDGQYF. The CDR3 bases are TGCAGTGTTCAGGGGGGACTAGCGGGAGACGGGCAGTACTTC.

There are a few counts of this clonotype. The chain links TRBV20-1 to TRBJ1-3, with D maybe TRBD1 (6 bases). V lost 6 bases, J lost 8 bases, and 29 bases lay in between. Germline V CDR1 and CDR2: DFQATT, SNEGSKA (reference sequence). The CDR3 has 17 amino acids. DNA of the CDR3: TGCAGTGCGCAGACACCCCATTCGACAGGTGTTGGGGACACCATATATTTT. It specifies CSAQTPHSTGVGDTIYF.

This chain joins TRBV7-8 and TRBJ2-2; D gene ambiguous. The length of the CDR3 is 17 residues. V lost 0 bases and J lost 5, with 16 bases in between. Germline lookup yields CDR1 SGHVS and CDR2 FQNEAQ. CDR3 amino acids: CASSLAKNDQRTGELFF. The CDR3 DNA reads as TGTGCCAGCAGCTTAGCGAAAAACGACCAACGAACCGGGGAGCTGTTTTTT.

This clonotype was counted at least ten times. This chain links TRBV5-1 with TRBJ1-1; perhaps TRBD1 as D (5 bases). Trimming stripped 0 bases from V and 6 bases from J, with 12 bases between. The CDR3 extends over 14 amino acids. Germline V gene data show CDR1 as SGHRS and CDR2 as YFSETQ. The CDR3 here is CASSLVGARAEAFF. The CDR3, as DNA: TGCGCCAGCAGCTTGGTAGGGGCGCGCGCTGAAGCTTTCTTT.

This clonotype was counted many times. This chain links TRBV11-2 with TRBJ1-2; unclear D gene. Deletions cut 3 bases from V and 8 bases from J, with 13 bases between. This CDR3 has 13 residues. Germline lookup yields CDR1 SGHAT and CDR2 FQNNGV. CDR3 sequence: CASSLSPELGYTF. In nucleotides, the CDR3 is TGTGCCAGCAGCTTGAGCCCCGAATTGGGCTACACCTTC. Full variable domain (rest looked up from reference TRBV11-2 and TRBJ1-2): EAGVAQSPRYKIIEKRQSVAFWCNPISGHATLYWYQQILGQGPKLLIQFQNNGVVDDSQLPKDRFSAERLKGVDSTLKIQPAKLEDSAVYLCASSLSPELGYTFGSGTRLTVV.

Concerning this clonotype: With a much larger clone just one base away, this may be a read error. The gene calls are TRBV18 and TRBJ2-1; D ambiguous. The CDR3 totals 13 residues. Germline V gene sequence: CDR1 KGHSH, CDR2 LQKENI. Trimming removed 1 base from V and 8 bases from J, with 9 bases in between. CDR3 protein: CASSPRQVDEQFF. As DNA, the CDR3 is TGTGCCAGCTCACCACGCCAAGTGGATGAGCAGTTCTTC.

The chain has TRBV19 and TRBJ2-3, with TRBD2 matching over 8 bases. With V trimmed by 3 bases and J by 6 bases, 8 bases remained unmatched. This CDR3 is built from 15 residues. Germline CDR1 is LNHDA and CDR2 is SQIVND (reference sequence). The CDR3 nucleotides read TGTGCCAGTAGTATTGAAGCGGGAGTAGCGGATACGCAGTATTTT. Encoded protein: CASSIEAGVADTQYF.

A few counts support this clonotype. The V call is TRBV5-4, the J call TRBJ2-5; 7 bases are a match to TRBD1. The germline CDR1 and CDR2 sequences are SGHNT and YYREEE (reference sequence). The trim removed 2 bases at V and 3 bases at J, leaving 7 bases unmatched. This CDR3 spans 15 amino acids. The CDR3 DNA follows: TGTGCCAGCAGCTTTCCGGACAGGATGGAAGAGACCCAGTACTTC. This sequence encodes CASSFPDRMEETQYF.

This clonotype was detected ten times or more. The chain has TRBV18 and TRBJ2-7; TRBD1 might be the D (6 bases). Trimming left V 4 bases short and J 5 bases short, with 12 bases between. CDR1 and CDR2 (germline): KGHSH, LQKENI. The CDR3 is 13 amino acids. CDR3 protein: CASSLGQRHEQYF. In DNA form, the CDR3 reads TGTGCCAGCTCACTCGGACAGCGCCACGAGCAGTACTTC. The variable domain in full, completed from reference TRBV18 and TRBJ2-7, reads NAGVMQNPRHLVRRRGQEARLRCSPMKGHSHVYWYRQLPEEGLKFMVYLQKENIIDESGMPKERFSAEFPKEGPSILRIQQVVRGDSAAYFCASSLGQRHEQYFGPGTRLTVT.

In this sample, this clonotype turned up many times. The chain carries TRBV7-9 and TRBJ2-1; 13 bases are a match to TRBD2. The germline gives CDR1 SEHNR, CDR2 FQNEAQ (reference sequence). The CDR3 length is 17 residues. V trimming: 5 bases; J trimming: 7 bases; junction bases outside the gene matches: 11. CDR3 sequence reads: CASSPSPGLAGENEQFF. CDR3 DNA sequence: TGTGCCAGCAGCCCTTCACCCGGACTAGCGGGGGAAAATGAGCAGTTCTTC.

A note on this clonotype: Just one base apart from a much larger clone, this may be a read error. The rearrangement uses TRBV5-1 and TRBJ2-5; perhaps TRBD1 as D (6 bases). This CDR3 is 14 amino acids long. Germline CDR1 is SGHRS and CDR2 is YFSETQ. CDR3 in DNA: TGCGCCAGCAGCACAACAGGGAGCGAAGAGACCCAGAACTTC. Its translation is CASSTTGSEETQNF. Based on the CDR3 plus reference TRBV5-1 and TRBJ2-5, the full variable domain is KAGVTQTPRYLIKTRGQQVTLSCSPISGHRSVSWYQQTPGQGLQFLFEYFSETQRNKGNFPGRFSGRQFSNSRSEMNVSTLELGDSALYLCASSTTGSEETQNFGPGTRLLVL.

Many counts were recorded for this clonotype. The junction departs from germline at one end; a sequencing error may be responsible. The V gene is TRBV29-1, the J gene TRBJ1-5, with D tentatively TRBD1 (5 bases). Germline V gives CDR1 SQVTM, CDR2 ANQGSEA. This CDR3 has 13 amino acids. The CDR3 DNA follows: TGTAGCGTTGAAGAAGGGGCGGGCCAGCCCCAGCATTTT. It is translated as CSVEEGAGQPQHF.

This clonotype was counted ten times or more. This sequence joins TRBV7-9 and TRBJ2-5; D not resolved. Germline-derived CDR1 and CDR2 are SEHNR and FQNEAQ (reference sequence). The CDR3 covers 14 residues. The V and J ends lost 2 bases and 5 bases respectively, with 12 bases between them. The chain's CDR3 is CASSLNGDGETQYF. The CDR3 DNA sequence: TGTGCCAGCAGCTTAAACGGAGACGGCGAGACCCAGTACTTC.

This clonotype was found many times. This rearrangement joins TRBV7-2 to TRBJ2-2; D may correspond to TRBD1 or TRBD2 (5 bases each). V lost 3 bases and J 9 bases, leaving 11 bases between the germline ends. The CDR3 has 13 amino acids. The germline V gene encodes CDR1 SGHTA and CDR2 FQGNSA. The DNA of the CDR3 is TGTGCCAGCAGCTTCGGGGCTAGGAGGGAGCTGTTTTTT. It translates to CASSFGARRELFF.

V is TRBV19 and J is TRBJ2-1; 10 bases fit TRBD2. The CDR3 contains 16 residues. Trimming took 2 bases from V and 3 from J; bases not matched to a gene: 4. From germline, CDR1 is LNHDA and CDR2 SQIVND (reference sequence). Here the CDR3 DNA reads TGTGCCAGTAGTATATCGGCTAGCGGGAGCTACAATGAGCAGTTCTTC. Its translation: CASSISASGSYNEQFF.

This clonotype has ten or more counts. The chain recombines TRBV7-9 with TRBJ2-1, with D possibly matching TRBD1 (5 bases). Germline values: CDR1 SEHNR, CDR2 FQNEAQ (reference sequence). Between the trimmed V and J ends, which lost 0 bases and 5 bases, there was a span of 11 bases. CDR3 size: 15 residues. Here the CDR3 reads CASSLAGASHNEQFF. As DNA, the CDR3 is TGTGCCAGCAGCTTAGCAGGGGCTTCACACAATGAGCAGTTCTTC.

This clonotype occurred many times. Mismatch with germline at one junction end may stem from a read error. The chain employs TRBV4-1 and TRBJ1-1, with 9 nucleotides matching TRBD1. This CDR3 has 17 residues. The V gene's germline CDR1 is MGHRA and CDR2 YSYEKL. CDR3 in DNA: TGTGCCAGCAGCCGCGGAAACAGGGGGCCGCGGAACACTGAAGCTTTCTTT. This translates into CASSRGNRGPRNTEAFF.

This clonotype was detected many times. This sequence joins TRBV28 and TRBJ1-2; D is unclear. Germline CDR1 is MDHEN and CDR2 is SYDVKM. V was trimmed by 2 bases and J by 7 bases, leaving 8 bases between them. The CDR3 covers 12 residues. CDR3 sequence reads: CASSLIRLGYTF. DNA of the CDR3: TGTGCCAGCAGTTTAATAAGACTTGGCTACACCTTC.

In this sample, this clonotype turned up a few times. The chain uses TRBV7-8 and TRBJ1-1; D remains unclear. The CDR3 totals 13 residues. CDR1 is SGHVS, CDR2 FQNEAQ, per germline. V shed 4 bases and J shed 1 base, with 7 bases lying between them. The CDR3 loop reads CASSYGRNTEAFF. The CDR3 DNA is TGTGCCAGCAGCTACGGGCGGAACACTGAAGCTTTCTTT. Full variable domain (outside the CDR3, taken from reference TRBV7-8 and TRBJ1-1): GAGVSQSPRYKVAKRGQDVALRCDPISGHVSLFWYQQALGQGPEFLTYFQNEAQLDKSGLPSDRFFAERPEGSVSTLKIQRTQQEDSAVYLCASSYGRNTEAFFGQGTRLTVV.